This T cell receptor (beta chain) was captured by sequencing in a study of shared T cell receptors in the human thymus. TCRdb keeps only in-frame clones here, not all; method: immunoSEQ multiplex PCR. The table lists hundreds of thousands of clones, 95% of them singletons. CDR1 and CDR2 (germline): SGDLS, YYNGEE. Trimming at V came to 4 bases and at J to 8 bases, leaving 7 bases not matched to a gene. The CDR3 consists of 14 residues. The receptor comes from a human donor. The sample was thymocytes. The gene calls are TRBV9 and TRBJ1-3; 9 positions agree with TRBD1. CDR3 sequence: CASSPDRGRDTIYF. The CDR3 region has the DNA TGTGCCAGCAGCCCGGACAGGGGACGTGACACCATATATTTT.